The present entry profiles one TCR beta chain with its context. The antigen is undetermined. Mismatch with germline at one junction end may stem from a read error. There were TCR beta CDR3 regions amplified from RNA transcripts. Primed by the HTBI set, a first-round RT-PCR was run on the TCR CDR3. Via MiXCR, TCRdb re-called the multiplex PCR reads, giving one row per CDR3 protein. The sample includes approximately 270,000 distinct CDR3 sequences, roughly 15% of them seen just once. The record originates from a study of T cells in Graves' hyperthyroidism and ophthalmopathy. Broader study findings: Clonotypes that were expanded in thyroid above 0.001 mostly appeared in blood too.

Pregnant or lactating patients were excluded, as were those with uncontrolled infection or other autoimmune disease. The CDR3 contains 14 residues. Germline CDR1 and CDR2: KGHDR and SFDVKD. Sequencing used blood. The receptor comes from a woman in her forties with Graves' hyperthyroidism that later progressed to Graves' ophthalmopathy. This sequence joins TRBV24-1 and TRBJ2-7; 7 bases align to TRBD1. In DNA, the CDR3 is TGTGCCACCAGTGCCACCGGGACAGCCTACGGGCAGTACTTC. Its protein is CATSATGTAYGQYF.